This T cell receptor (beta chain) was profiled in a study of blood T cells in healthy people across ages (dated by TCRdb to about 2015). Regarding the complete study: In model experiments, template switching captured roughly one uniquely barcoded TCR beta cDNA molecule for every two T cells. Using deep sequencing normalized with unique cDNA molecular identifiers, the study measured how TCR beta repertoire diversity changes with age. Donors were grouped into four age groups: young (average 16 years), middle-aged (39), aged (about 60) and long-lived (approximately 78). To avoid experimental bias, donors of different ages were distributed randomly across sequencing lanes. The study analyzed two additional independent replicas of 1 million unique cDNA reads from the same blood draw for two donors, one aged 18 to 29 and one aged 80 or older.

Study-level results and caveats: Observed TCR beta diversity per million T cells fell roughly linearly with age, and a significant reduction was already apparent by age roughly 40. Donor CMV infection status was unknown, potentially confounding age-related changes in expanded clonotypes. A strong correlation was found between observed TCR beta diversity and the percentage of naive T cells measured by flow cytometry. Since profiling was done on bulk unsorted PBMCs, naive and antigen-experienced compartments could not be conclusively compared. Total diversity estimates from one million sequenced T cells were considered lower bounds and underestimates. Compared with the aged group, the long-lived group had more naive CD4+ T cells, fewer expanded clones and increased TCR diversity, a pattern suggesting age selection.

As regards this clonotype: Its antigen remains undetermined. Per-base qualities were not stored, and no clone one base away is much larger.

The roughly 42 donors, aged about 6 to 90 years, were systemically healthy Caucasian individuals from Russia. Each donor gave 8 to 10 milliliters of peripheral blood, collected into EDTA-treated Vacutainer tubes. Ficoll-Paque density-gradient centrifugation was used to isolate PBMCs, with at least 6 million per sample. Trizol reagent was used to extract total RNA from PBMCs, with at least 5.5 micrograms per sample. Naive CD45RAhigh/CD27high T cell percentages were measured by flow cytometry on a PBMC aliquot from every donor. Trimming leaves V shorter by 9 bases and J shorter by 0 bases, with the junction holding 10 bases beyond the gene matches. Based on the germline V gene, the CDR1 and CDR2 sequences are MNHEY and SVGAGI. The CDR3 covers 15 residues, taking in both the cysteine and the phenylalanine. Only the CDR3 DNA is retained, 45 bases long and in frame from the first base. The protocol used for the library was 5' RACE. For sequencing, an Illumina HiSeq 2500 was employed. A second PCR of roughly 6 to 11 cycles was performed with a sample-barcoded 5' primer and a J-beta primer mix. A unique molecular identifier was introduced onto each TCR beta cDNA molecule by a template-switch 5' adaptor carrying 12 random nucleotides. Each sample yielded at least 2.5 million CDR3-containing paired-end reads. All of the RNA was converted into first-strand cDNA using the Mint cDNA synthesis kit, with a TRBC-specific oligonucleotide serving as the primer. Following uracil-DNA glycosylase treatment, a first 18-cycle PCR with universal primers M1SS and BC2_uni_R was performed on all cDNA. Processing in the source paper ran as follows. Normalization of each sample was performed by random selection of 1 million high-quality reads, each carrying a distinct molecular identifier. Instead of being binned into consensus sequences, reads with shared molecular identifiers were discarded. CDR3 identification, clonotype clustering and error correction used MiTCR with a Q25 quality threshold and the strictest error-elimination algorithm. A nonparametric unseen species model with Euler transformation was used to estimate a lower bound on total TCR beta diversity. In-frame beta chains were kept once TCRdb had trimmed the public reads at Q25 with fastp and called clones with MiXCR. Entries that share a CDR3 protein sequence are merged under the most common genes and DNA. TCRdb's processing, not the authors', yielded these V and J calls. The sample records about 1.7 million distinct CDR3 sequences, approximately 28% of which are singletons. The leading ten clones occupy roughly 8% of the sample.

Rearrangement joined TRBV6-5 to TRBJ2-7, with 8 bases in between that match TRBD1. The TCR sequence derives from a woman in her 30s in good health. The sample consisted of blood. The DNA sequence follows: TGTGCCAGTTACCAGACAGGGGCCCCCTCCTACGAGCAGTACTTC. Its protein product is CASYQTGAPSYEQYF.